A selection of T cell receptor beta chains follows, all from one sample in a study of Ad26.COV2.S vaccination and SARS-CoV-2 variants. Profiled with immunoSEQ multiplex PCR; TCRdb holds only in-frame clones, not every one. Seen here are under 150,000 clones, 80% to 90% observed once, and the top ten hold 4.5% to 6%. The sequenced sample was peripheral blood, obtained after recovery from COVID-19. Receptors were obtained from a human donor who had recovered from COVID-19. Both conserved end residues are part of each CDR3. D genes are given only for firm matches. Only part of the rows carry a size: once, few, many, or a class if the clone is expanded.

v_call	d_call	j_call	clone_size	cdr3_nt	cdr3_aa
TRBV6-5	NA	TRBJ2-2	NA	TGTGCCAGCAGACTTTACAGTACGAACACCGGGGAGCTGTTTTTT	CASRLYSTNTGELFF
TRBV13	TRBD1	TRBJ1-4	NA	TGTGCCAGCAGCTTTACAGGGGGCGCGGGAATTAATGAAAAACTGTTTTTT	CASSFTGGAGINEKLFF
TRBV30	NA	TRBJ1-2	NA	TGTGCCTGGACGGTGGGGGGCCGGGGGGGCTACACCTTC	CAWTVGGRGGYTF
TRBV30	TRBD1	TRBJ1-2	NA	TGTGCCGGACAGCGGACAGGGGGTTATGGCTACACCTTC	CAGQRTGGYGYTF
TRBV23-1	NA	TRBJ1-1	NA	TGCGCCAGCAGTCAATCTCTAGGACGCCCACGGTTCAACACTGAAGCTTTCTTT	CASSQSLGRPRFNTEAFF
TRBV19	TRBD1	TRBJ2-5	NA	TGTGCCAGTAGTATGGGGCAGGGGGATTTAGAGACCCAGTACTTC	CASSMGQGDLETQYF
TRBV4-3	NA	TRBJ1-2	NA	TGCGCCAGCAGCCAAGACGAAGGACCCCCCGATGGCTACACCTTC	CASSQDEGPPDGYTF
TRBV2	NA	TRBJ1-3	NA	TGTGCCAGCAGTGAAGGTGGTTGGGCTGGAAACACCATATATTTT	CASSEGGWAGNTIYF
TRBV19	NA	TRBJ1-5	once	TGTGCCAGTAGTATTTTTCACCTTAGCAATCAGCCCCAGCATTTT	CASSIFHLSNQPQHF
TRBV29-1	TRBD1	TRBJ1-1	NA	TGCAGCGTTGGGACAGGATCCACTGAAGCTTTCTTT	CSVGTGSTEAFF
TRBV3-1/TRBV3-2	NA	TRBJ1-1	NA	TGTGCCAGCAGAACTACAGGGAGGACTGAAGCTTTCTTT	CASRTTGRTEAFF
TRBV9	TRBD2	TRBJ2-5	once	TGTGCCAGCAGCTGGACGGCGGGGGTACAAGAGACCCAGTACTTC	CASSWTAGVQETQYF
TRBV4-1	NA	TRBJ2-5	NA	TGCGCCAGCAGCCAAGAGGGGCTCCAGGAGACCCAGTACTTC	CASSQEGLQETQYF
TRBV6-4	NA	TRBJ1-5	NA	TGTGCCAGCAGCCAGGACAGTAGCAATCAGCCCCAGCATTTT	CASSQDSSNQPQHF
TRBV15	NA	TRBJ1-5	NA	TGTGCCACCAGCAGGCTTAACAGGGAGGATCAGCCCCAGCATTTT	CATSRLNREDQPQHF
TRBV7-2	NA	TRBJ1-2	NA	TGTGCCAGCAGCCGCCGGACAGATGGCTACACCTTC	CASSRRTDGYTF
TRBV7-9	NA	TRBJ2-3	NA	TGTGCCAGCAGCTTAAGCAGGAGTTCCACAGATACGCAGTATTTT	CASSLSRSSTDTQYF
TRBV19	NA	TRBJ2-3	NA	TGTGCCAGTAAAGATCAATCGCTAACAGATACGCAGTATTTT	CASKDQSLTDTQYF
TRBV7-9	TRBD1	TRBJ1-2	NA	TGTGCCAGCAGCACGACAGGGAGAAGTGGCTACACCTTC	CASSTTGRSGYTF
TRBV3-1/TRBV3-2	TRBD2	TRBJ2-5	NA	TGTGCCAGCAGCCAAGAACTAGCGCCGAAGGCTAGGGACTTC	CASSQELAPKARDF
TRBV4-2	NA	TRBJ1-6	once	TGTGCCAGCAGCCAAGGATCAGGGTGGTCCTATAATTCACCCCTCCACTTT	CASSQGSGWSYNSPLHF
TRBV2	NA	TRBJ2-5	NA	TGTGCCAGCAGTGAGGCGCTTTGGGAGACCCAGTACTTC	CASSEALWETQYF
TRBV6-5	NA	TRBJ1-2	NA	TGTGCCAGCAGCTCAGACAGGTCCGCGGGCTACACCTTC	CASSSDRSAGYTF
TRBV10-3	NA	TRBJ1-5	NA	TGTGCCATCAGTGATAACAATCAGCCCCAGCATTTT	CAISDNNQPQHF
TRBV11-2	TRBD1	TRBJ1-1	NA	TGTGCCAGCAGCTCCCAGACAGGGTTGGGCACTGAAGCTTTCTTT	CASSSQTGLGTEAFF
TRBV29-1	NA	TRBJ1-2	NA	TGCAGCGTTGGGGGGACGCCTAACTATGGCTACACCTTC	CSVGGTPNYGYTF